The source of this TCR beta chain is a study of T cells after yellow fever vaccination. The wider study: Each low-cell-number fraction was prepared by means of SMART-Seq v4 Ultra Low Input. Broader study findings: Most clones from primary vaccination resurfaced after the booster (roughly 96% CD4, 88% CD8). Weaker overall was a secondary response that nonetheless peaked faster, on day 5 versus 15. FACS-sorted repertoires could harbor abundant contaminating bulk-population clonotypes.

TCRdb redid the calling of the 5' RACE reads with MiXCR, one entry per CDR3 protein. Of 230,000 or so distinct CDR3 sequences listed, about 7% are singletons. The CDR3 is 13 residues long. V shed 5 bases and J shed 3 bases, with 11 bases lying between them. The germline V gene has CDR1 DFQATT and CDR2 SNEGSKA (reference sequence). Comment on this clonotype: Antigen: not known.

The rearrangement links TRBV20-1 to TRBJ2-1; possibly TRBD2 for D (6 bases). This TCR was recovered from a man under 40 who received the YFV17D yellow fever vaccine. The specimen was CD4+ T cells sorted from PBMCs, collected on the day of the yellow fever booster vaccination. The CDR3 region is CSAREQLYNEQFF. The CDR3 nucleotides read TGCAGTGCTCGGGAGCAACTCTACAATGAGCAGTTCTTC.